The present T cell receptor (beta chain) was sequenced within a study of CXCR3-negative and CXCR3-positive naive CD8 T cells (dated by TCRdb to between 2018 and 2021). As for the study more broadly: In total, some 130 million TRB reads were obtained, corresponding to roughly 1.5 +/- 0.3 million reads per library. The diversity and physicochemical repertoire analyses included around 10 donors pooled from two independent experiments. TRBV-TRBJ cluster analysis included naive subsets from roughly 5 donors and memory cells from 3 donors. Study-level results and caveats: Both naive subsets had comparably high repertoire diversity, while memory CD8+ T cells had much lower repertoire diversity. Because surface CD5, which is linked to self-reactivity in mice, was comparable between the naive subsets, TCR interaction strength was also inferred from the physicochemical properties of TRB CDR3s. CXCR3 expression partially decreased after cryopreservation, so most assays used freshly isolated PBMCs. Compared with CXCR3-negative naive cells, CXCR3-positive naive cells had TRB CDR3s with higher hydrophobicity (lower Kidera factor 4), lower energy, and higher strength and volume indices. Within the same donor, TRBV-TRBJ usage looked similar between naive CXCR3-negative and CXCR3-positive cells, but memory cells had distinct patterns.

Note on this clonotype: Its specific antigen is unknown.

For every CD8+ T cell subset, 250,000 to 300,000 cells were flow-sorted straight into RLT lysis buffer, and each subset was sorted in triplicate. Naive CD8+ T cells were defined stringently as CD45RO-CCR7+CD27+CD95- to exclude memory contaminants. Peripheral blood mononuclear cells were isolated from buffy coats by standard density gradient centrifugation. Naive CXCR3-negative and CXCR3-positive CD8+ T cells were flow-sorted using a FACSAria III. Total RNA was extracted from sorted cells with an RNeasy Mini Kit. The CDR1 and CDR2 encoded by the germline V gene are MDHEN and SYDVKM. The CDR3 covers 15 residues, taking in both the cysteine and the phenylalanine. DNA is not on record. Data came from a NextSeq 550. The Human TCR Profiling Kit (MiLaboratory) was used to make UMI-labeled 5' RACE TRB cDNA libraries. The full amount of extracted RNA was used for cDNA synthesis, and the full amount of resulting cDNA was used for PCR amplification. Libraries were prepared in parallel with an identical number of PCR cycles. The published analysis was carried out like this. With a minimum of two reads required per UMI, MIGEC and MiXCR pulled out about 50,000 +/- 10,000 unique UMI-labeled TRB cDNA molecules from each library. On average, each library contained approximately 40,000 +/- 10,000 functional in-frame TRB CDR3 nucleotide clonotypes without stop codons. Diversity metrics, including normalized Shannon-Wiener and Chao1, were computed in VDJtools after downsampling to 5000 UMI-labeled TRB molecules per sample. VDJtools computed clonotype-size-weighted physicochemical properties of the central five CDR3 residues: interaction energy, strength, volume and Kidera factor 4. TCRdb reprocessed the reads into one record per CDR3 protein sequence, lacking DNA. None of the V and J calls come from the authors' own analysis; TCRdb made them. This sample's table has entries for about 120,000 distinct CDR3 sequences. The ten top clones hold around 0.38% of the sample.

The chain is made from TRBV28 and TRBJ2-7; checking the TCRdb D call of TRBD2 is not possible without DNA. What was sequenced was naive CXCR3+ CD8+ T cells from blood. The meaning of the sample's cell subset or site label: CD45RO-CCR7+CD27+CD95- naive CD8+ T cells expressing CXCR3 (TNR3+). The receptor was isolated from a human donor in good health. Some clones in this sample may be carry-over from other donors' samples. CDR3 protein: CASSFLTSGGYEQYF.